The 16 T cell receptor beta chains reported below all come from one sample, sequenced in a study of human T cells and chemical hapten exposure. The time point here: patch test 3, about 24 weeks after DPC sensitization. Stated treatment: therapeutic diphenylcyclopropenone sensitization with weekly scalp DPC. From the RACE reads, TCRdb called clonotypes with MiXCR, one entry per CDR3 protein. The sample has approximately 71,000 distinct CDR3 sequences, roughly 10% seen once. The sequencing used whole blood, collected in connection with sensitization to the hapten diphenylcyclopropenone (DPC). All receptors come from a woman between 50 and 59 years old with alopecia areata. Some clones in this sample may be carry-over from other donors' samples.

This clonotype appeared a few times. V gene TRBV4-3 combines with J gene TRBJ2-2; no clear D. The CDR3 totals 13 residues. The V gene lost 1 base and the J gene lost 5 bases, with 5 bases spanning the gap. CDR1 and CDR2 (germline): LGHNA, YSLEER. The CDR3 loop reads CASSQAPTGELFF. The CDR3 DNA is TGCGCCAGCAGCCAAGCCCCTACCGGGGAGCTGTTTTTT.

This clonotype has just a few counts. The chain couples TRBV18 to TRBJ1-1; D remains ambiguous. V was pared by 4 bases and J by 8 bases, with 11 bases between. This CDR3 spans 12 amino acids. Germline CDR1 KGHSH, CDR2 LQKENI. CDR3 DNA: TGTGCCAGCTCACTCGGCACAGACGAAGCTTTCTTT. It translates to CASSLGTDEAFF.

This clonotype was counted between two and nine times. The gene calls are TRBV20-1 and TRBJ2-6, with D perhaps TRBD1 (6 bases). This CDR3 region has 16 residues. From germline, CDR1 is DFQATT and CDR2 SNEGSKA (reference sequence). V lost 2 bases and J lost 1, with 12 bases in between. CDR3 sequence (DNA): TGCAGTGCTAGAACAGGGTTCTCTTCTGGGGCCAACGTCCTGACTTTC. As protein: CSARTGFSSGANVLTF.

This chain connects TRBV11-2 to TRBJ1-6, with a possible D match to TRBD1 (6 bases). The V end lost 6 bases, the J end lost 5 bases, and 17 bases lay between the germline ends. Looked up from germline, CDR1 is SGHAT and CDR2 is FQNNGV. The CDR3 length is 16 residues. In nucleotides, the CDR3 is TGTGCCAGCAGTTCTTTACGGGGGCCAAATAATTCACCCCTCCACTTT. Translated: CASSSLRGPNNSPLHF.

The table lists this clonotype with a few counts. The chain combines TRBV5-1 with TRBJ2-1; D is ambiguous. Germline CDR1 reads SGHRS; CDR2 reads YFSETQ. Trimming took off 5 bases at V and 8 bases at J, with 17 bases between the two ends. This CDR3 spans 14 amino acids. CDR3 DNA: TGCGCCAGCAGTTTCTGGGCTGGGGTCGATGAGCAGTTCTTC. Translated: CASSFWAGVDEQFF.

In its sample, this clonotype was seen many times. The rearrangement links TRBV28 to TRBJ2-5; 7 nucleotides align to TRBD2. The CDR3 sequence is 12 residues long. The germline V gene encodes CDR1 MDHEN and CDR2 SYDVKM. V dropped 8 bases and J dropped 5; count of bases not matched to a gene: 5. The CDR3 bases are TGTGCCAGCGCGGGAGCCGCGGAGACCCAGTACTTC. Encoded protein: CASAGAAETQYF.

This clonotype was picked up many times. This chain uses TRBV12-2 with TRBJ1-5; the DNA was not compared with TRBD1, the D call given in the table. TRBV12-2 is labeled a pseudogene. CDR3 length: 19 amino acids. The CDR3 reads CASRPLRLWQEYSNQPQHF. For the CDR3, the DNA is TGTGCAAGTCGCCCCCTTCGCCTTTGGCAGGAATATAGCAATCAGCCCCAGCATTTT.

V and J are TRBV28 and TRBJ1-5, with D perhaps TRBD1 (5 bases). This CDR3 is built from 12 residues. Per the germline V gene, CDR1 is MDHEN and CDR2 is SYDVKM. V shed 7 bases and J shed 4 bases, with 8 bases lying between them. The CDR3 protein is CASTGENQPQHF. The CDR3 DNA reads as TGTGCCAGCACGGGGGAGAATCAGCCCCAGCATTTT. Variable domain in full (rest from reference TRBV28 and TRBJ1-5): DVKVTQSSRYLVKRTGEKVFLECVQDMDHENMFWYRQDPGLGLRLIYFSYDVKMKEKGDIPEGYSVSREKKERFSLILESASTNQTSMYLCASTGENQPQHFGDGTRLSIL.

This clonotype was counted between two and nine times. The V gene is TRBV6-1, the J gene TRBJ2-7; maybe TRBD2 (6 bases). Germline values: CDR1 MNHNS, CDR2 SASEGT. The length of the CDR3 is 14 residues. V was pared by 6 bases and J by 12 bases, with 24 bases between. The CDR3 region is CASRNATDYHVRYF. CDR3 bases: TGTGCCAGCAGGAACGCAACGGACTACCACGTTAGGTACTTC.

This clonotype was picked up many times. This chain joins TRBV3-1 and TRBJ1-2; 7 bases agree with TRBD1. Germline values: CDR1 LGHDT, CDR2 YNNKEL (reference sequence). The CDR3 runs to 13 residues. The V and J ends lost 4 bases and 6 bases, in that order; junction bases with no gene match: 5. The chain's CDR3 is CASSLRQGNGYTF. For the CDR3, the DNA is TGTGCCAGCAGCCTTCGACAGGGTAATGGCTACACCTTC.

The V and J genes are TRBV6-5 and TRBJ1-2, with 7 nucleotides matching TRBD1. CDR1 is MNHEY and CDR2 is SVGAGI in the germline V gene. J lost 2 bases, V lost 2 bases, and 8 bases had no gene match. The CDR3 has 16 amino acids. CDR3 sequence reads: CASSYQPGGFNYGYTF. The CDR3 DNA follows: TGTGCCAGCAGTTACCAGCCAGGGGGTTTCAACTATGGCTACACCTTC.

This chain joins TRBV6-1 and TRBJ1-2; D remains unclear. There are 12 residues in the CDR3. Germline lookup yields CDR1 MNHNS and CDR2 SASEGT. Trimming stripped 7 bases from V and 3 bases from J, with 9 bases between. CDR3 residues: CASTTRDYGYTF. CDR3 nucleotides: TGTGCCAGCACAACACGAGACTATGGCTACACCTTC.

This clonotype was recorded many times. As DNA, the CDR3 is TGCAGCGTTGGAGGTGGGGTAGCGGGACAAAGGAACACCGGGGAGCTGTTTTTT. It yields the protein CSVGGGVAGQRNTGELFF. The gene calls are TRBV29-1 and TRBJ2-2; 8 nucleotides match TRBD2. Per the germline V gene, CDR1 is SQVTM and CDR2 is ANQGSEA. V shed 4 bases and J 1 base; nucleotides not matched to a gene: 14. This CDR3 contains 18 residues.

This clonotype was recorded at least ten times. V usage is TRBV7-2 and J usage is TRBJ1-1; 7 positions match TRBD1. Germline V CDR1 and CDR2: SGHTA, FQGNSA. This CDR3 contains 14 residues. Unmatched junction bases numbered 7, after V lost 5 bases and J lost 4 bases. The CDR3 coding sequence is TGTGCCAGCAGCGCCCGACAGGGTCGCACTGAAGCTTTCTTT. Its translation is CASSARQGRTEAFF.

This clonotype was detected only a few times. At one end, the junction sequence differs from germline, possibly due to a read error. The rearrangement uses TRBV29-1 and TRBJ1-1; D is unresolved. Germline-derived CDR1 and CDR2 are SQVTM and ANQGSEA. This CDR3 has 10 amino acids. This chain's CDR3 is CSVEGRPAIF. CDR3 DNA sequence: TGCAGCGTTGAGGGCAGGCCCGCTATCTTT.

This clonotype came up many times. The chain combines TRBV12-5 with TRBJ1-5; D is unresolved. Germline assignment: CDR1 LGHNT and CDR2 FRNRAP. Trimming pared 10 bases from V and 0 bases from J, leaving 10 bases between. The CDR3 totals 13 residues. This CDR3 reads CATSVNSNQPQHF. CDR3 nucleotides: TGTGCTACTTCGGTGAATAGCAATCAGCCCCAGCATTTT.